This T cell receptor beta chain was documented in a study of T cells in Graves' hyperthyroidism and ophthalmopathy. V lost 6 bases to trimming and J lost 3 bases, with 18 bases between them. The CDR3 runs to 15 residues. The germline V gene encodes CDR1 MNHNS and CDR2 SASEGT. RNA transcripts provided the source from which TCR beta CDR3 regions were amplified. HTBI primers were employed in a first-round RT-PCR of the TCR CDR3. From the multiplex PCR reads, TCRdb called clonotypes with MiXCR, one entry per CDR3 protein. The sample holds 200,000 to 250,000 distinct CDR3 sequences, roughly 15% seen once. Study-level findings and limits: Separation of ophthalmopathy from stable hyperthyroidism was achieved by a 13 V-J model.

This clonotype has ten or more counts. Its antigen is still unknown. The PBMCs had their origin in approximately 10 ml of fresh peripheral blood. The material sequenced was blood. The TCR was taken from a woman in her late teens or twenties with Graves' ophthalmopathy. The chain links TRBV6-1 to TRBJ2-7, with D tentatively TRBD2 (7 bases). CDR3 protein: CASSYEGGESYEQYF. In DNA form, the CDR3 reads TGTGCCAGCAGCTACGAGGGGGGGGAAAGCTACGAGCAGTACTTC.